These 10 T cell receptor beta chains were all obtained from the same sample, sequenced in a study of cytomegalovirus exposure and HLA in healthy donors. PCR employed 60 Vbeta and 13 Jbeta primers. Sequencing used immunoSEQ multiplex PCR; TCRdb keeps in-frame clones, though not all of them. The table lists some 120,000 clones, around 70% of them singletons. The material sequenced was PBMCs. These receptor sequences come from a woman aged 40-49 years in good health and CMV-seronegative.

The genes are TRBV6-1 and TRBJ2-1, with a possible D match to TRBD2 (6 bases). Looked up from germline, CDR1 is MNHNS and CDR2 is SASEGT. CDR3 length equals 16 residues. V lost 0 bases, J lost 2 bases, and 11 bases lay in between. The CDR3 protein is CASSEAGGPPYNEQFF. The CDR3 nucleotides are TGTGCCAGCAGTGAAGCCGGGGGTCCGCCCTACAATGAGCAGTTCTTC.

The chain carries TRBV6-1 and TRBJ2-1, with 7 bases lining up with TRBD1. The CDR3 contains 16 residues. CDR1 MNHNS and CDR2 SASEGT come from the germline V gene. Trimming removed 4 bases from V and 0 bases from J; junction bases left unmatched: 6. CDR3 protein: CASSGQGRGSYNEQFF. The CDR3 region has the DNA TGTGCCAGCAGTGGACAGGGCCGTGGCTCCTACAATGAGCAGTTCTTC.

This chain connects TRBV10-1 to TRBJ2-7; D perhaps matches TRBD1 (5 bases). V lost 6 bases and J 2 bases, leaving 23 bases between the germline ends. Germline V gives CDR1 WNHNN, CDR2 SYGVQD (reference sequence). The CDR3 length is 17 residues. The CDR3 nucleotides read TGCGCCAGCAGCAAGCGAAGGTGCTGGGGCGATGCCTACGAGCAGTACTTC. This translates into CASSKRRCWGDAYEQYF.

The V and J genes are TRBV7-2 and TRBJ2-3; possibly TRBD1 for D (6 bases). CDR3 length: 13 amino acids. Trimming cost V 6 bases and J 1 base, with 8 bases left between them. Germline V gene data show CDR1 as SGHTA and CDR2 as FQGNSA. CDR3 nucleotides: TGTGCCAGCAGTAGACAGGGCACAGATACGCAGTATTTT. Protein sequence: CASSRQGTDTQYF.

The chain combines TRBV6-6 with TRBJ1-3, with TRBD1 matching 9 bases. J gave up 3 bases and V 7 bases, and 7 bases lay outside the gene matches. This CDR3 is built from 15 residues. Germline V gives CDR1 MNHNY, CDR2 SVGAGI (reference sequence). The CDR3 loop reads CASIPGGQGGNTIYF. The DNA of the CDR3 is TGTGCCAGCATTCCGGGGGGACAGGGTGGAAACACCATATATTTT.

The chain recombines TRBV5-1 with TRBJ2-1; no definite D call. This CDR3 has 14 residues. Trimming removed 1 base at V and 7 bases at J, with 12 bases between. Germline lookup yields CDR1 SGHRS and CDR2 YFSETQ. Here the CDR3 reads CASSLSSLLNEQFF. The CDR3 nucleotides are TGCGCCAGCAGCTTGTCGTCGCTTCTAAATGAGCAGTTCTTC.

CDR3 bases: TGTGCCAGCAGCCCGCAGGGAGGAGGGAGCTATGGCTACACCTTC. As protein: CASSPQGGGSYGYTF. The chain uses TRBV7-3 and TRBJ1-2, with a tentative D call TRBD1 (5 bases). This CDR3 contains 15 residues. With 5 bases removed from V and 4 bases from J, the gap between germline ends came to 17 bases. Germline CDR1 reads SGHTA; CDR2 reads FQGTGA.

V usage is TRBV7-9 and J usage is TRBJ2-3; D might be TRBD2 (5 bases). The CDR3 is made up of 13 amino acids. Trimming took off 5 bases at V and 11 bases at J, with 17 bases between the two ends. Germline V gene lookup returns CDR1 SEHNR and CDR2 FQNEAQ (reference sequence). CDR3 sequence (DNA): TGTGCCAGCAGCACAAGGGAGAGAATTCTGCAGTATTTT. Protein: CASSTRERILQYF.

The rearrangement joins TRBV10-2 to TRBJ2-3; D unresolved. Germline CDR1 WSHSY, CDR2 SAAADI. CDR3 length: 12 residues. V lost 8 bases and J lost 5, with 11 bases in between. CDR3 coding DNA: TGCGCCAGCGGAGCCGCCATAGATACGCAGTATTTT. Translated: CASGAAIDTQYF.

This rearrangement joins TRBV19 to TRBJ1-1; 9 bases line up with TRBD1. Trimming removed 6 bases from V and 4 bases from J; junction bases left unmatched: 6. The CDR3 is 14 residues long. Germline V gives CDR1 LNHDA, CDR2 SQIVND (reference sequence). The CDR3 reads CASSNGQGPTEAFF. The DNA of the CDR3 is TGTGCCAGTAGCAATGGACAGGGGCCCACTGAAGCTTTCTTT.